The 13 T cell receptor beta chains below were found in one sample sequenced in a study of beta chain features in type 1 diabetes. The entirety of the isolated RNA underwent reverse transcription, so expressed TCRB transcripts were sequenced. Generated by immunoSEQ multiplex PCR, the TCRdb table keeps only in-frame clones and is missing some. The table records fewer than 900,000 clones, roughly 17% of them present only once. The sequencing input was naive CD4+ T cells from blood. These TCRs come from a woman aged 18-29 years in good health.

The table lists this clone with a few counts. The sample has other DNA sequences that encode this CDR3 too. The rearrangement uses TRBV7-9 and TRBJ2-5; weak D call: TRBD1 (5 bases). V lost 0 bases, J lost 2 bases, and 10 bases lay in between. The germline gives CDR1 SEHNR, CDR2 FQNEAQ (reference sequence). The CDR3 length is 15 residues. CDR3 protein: CASSLALAGQETQYF. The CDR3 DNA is TGTGCCAGCAGCTTAGCGTTGGCAGGGCAAGAGACCCAGTACTTC.

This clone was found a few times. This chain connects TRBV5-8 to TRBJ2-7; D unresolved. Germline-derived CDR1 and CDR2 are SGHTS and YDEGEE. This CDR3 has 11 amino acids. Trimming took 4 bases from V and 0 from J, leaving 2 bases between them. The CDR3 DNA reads TGTGCCAGCAGCATCTCCTACGAGCAGTACTTC. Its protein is CASSISYEQYF.

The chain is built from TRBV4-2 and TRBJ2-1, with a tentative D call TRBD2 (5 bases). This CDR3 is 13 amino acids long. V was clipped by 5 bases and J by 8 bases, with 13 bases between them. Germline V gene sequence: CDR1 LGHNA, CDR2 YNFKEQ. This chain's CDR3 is CASSVGDRDEQFF. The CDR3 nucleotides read TGTGCCAGCAGCGTCGGGGATCGCGATGAGCAGTTCTTC.

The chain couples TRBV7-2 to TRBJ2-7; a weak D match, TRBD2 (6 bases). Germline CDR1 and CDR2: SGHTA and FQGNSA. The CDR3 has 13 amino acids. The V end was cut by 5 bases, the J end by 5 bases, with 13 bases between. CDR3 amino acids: CASSPDYTHEQYF. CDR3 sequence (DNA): TGTGCCAGCAGCCCGGACTACACCCACGAGCAGTACTTC.

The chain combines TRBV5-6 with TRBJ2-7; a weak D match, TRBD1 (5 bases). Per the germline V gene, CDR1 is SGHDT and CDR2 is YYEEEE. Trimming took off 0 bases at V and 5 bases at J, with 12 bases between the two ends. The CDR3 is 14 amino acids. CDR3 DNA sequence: TGTGCCAGCAGCTTGGCCGCAGGGTCGCACGAGCAGTACTTC. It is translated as CASSLAAGSHEQYF.

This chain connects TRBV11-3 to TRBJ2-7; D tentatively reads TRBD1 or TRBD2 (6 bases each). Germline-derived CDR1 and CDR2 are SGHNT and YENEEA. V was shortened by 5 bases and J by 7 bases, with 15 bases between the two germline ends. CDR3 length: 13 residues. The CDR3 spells CASSPGLRGEQYF. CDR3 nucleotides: TGTGCCAGCAGCCCGGGACTTAGGGGGGAGCAGTACTTC.

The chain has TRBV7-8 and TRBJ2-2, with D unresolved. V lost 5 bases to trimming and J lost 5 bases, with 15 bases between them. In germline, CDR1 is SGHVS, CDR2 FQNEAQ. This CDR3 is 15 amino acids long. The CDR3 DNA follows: TGTGCCAGCAGCCCCCGAAGGACGAGGACCGGGGAGCTGTTTTTT. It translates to CASSPRRTRTGELFF.

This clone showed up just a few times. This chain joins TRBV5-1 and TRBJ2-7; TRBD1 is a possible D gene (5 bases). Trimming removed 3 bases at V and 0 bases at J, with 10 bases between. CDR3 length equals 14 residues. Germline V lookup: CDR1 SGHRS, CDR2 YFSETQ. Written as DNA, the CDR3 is TGCGCCAGCAGCTGGGGCCAGGGCTCCTACGAGCAGTACTTC. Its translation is CASSWGQGSYEQYF.

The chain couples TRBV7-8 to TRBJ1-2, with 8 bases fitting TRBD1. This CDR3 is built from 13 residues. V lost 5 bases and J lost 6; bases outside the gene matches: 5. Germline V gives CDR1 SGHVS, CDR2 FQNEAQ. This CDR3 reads CASSNRGLNGYTF. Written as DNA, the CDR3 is TGTGCCAGCAGCAACAGGGGGTTAAATGGCTACACCTTC.

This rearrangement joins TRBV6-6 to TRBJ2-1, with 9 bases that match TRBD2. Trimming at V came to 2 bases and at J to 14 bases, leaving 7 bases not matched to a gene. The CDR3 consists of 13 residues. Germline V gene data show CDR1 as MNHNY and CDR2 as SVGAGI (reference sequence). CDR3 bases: TGTGCCAGCAGTTACGGTAGCGGGAGATACGAGTTCTTC. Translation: CASSYGSGRYEFF.

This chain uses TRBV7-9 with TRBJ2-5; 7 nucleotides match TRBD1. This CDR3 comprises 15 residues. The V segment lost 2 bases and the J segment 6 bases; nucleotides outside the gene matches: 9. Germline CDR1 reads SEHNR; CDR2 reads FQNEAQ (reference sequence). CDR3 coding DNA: TGTGCCAGCAGCTTATTCGGAGAGGGGGCGCAGACCCAGTACTTC. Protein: CASSLFGEGAQTQYF.

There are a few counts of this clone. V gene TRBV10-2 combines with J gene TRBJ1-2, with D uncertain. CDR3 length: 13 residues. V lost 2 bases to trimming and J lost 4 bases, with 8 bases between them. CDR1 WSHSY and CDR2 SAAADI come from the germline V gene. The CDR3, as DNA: TGCGCCAGCAGTGAGATCCCCGGCTATGGCTACACCTTC. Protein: CASSEIPGYGYTF.

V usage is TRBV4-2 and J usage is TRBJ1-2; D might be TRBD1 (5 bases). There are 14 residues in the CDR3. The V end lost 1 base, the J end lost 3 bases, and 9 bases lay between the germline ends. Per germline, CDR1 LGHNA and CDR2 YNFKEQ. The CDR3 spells CASSQGRADYGYTF. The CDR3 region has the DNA TGTGCCAGCAGCCAAGGCAGGGCGGACTATGGCTACACCTTC.